This T cell receptor (beta chain) was sequenced during a study of response to subunit inactivated influenza vaccine. TCRdb processed the RT-PCR reads anew with MiXCR; each CDR3 protein has one entry. This table holds about 830,000 distinct CDR3 sequences, 15% to 20% found once. With 4 bases clipped from V and 3 bases from J, the junction kept 5 bases outside the gene matches. The CDR3 is 15 amino acids. CDR1 and CDR2 from the germline V gene are SGHRS and YFSETQ. The sequencing used PBMCs from blood, collected 5 to 6 days after vaccination. The J gene is TRBJ2-2, the V gene TRBV5-1; 8 bases are shared with TRBD2. This clonotype was obtained from a man aged 50 or older who received an inactivated influenza vaccine. The CDR3 DNA sequence: TGCGCCAGCAGCCCGGGACTAGAATACACCGGGGAGCTGTTTTTT. Translating it yields CASSPGLEYTGELFF.